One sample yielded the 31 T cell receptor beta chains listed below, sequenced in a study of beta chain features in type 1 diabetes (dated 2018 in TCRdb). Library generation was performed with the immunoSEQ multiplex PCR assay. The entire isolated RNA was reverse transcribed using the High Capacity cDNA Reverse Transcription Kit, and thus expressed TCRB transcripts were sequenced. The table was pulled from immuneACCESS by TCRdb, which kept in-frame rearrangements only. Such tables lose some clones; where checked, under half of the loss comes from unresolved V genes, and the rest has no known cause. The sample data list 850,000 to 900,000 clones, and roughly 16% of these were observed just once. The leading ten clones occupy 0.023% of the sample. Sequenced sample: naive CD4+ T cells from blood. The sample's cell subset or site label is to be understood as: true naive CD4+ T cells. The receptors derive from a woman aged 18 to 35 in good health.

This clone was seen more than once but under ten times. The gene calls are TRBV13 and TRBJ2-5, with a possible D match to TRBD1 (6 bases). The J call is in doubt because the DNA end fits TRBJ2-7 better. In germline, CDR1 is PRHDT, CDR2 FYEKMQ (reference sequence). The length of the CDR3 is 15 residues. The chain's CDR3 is CASSSRTVRPYEQYF. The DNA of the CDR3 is TGTGCCAGCAGCTCACGGACAGTGAGACCCTACGAGCAGTACTTC.

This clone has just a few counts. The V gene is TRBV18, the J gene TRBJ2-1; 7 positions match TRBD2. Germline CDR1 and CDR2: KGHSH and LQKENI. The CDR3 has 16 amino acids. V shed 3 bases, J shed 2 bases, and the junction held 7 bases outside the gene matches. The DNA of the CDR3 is TGTGCCAGCTCACCTTGGACTAGTTTGGCCTACAATGAGCAGTTCTTC. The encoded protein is CASSPWTSLAYNEQFF. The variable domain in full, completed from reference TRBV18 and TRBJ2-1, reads NAGVMQNPRHLVRRRGQEARLRCSPMKGHSHVYWYRQLPEEGLKFMVYLQKENIIDESGMPKERFSAEFPKEGPSILRIQQVVRGDSAAYFCASSPWTSLAYNEQFFGPGTRLTVL.

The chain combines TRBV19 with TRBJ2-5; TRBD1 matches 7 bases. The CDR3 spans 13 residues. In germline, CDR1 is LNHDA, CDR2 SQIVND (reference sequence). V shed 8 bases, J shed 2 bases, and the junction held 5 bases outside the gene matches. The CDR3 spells CASSGQRQETQYF. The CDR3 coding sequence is TGTGCCAGTTCGGGACAGCGACAAGAGACCCAGTACTTC.

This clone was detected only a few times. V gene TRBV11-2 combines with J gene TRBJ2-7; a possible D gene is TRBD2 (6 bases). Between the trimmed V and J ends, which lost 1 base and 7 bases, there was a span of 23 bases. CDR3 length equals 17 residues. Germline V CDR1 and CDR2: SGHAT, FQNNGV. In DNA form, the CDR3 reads TGTGCCAGCAGCTTAGGGGCTAGCGCCAACTTTGTGGAGGAGCAGTACTTC. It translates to CASSLGASANFVEEQYF.

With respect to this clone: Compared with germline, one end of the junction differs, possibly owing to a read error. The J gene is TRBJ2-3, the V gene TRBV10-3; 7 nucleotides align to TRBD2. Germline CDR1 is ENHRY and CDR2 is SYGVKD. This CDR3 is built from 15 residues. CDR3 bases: TGTGCCATCAACGGGGCTAGCGGTAGCACAGATAGGCAGTATTTT. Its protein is CAINGASGSTDRQYF.

CDR3 DNA: TGTGCCAGTAGTCCCTCACTAGCGGGACGCACAGATACGCAGTATTTT. Amino acid sequence: CASSPSLAGRTDTQYF. The gene calls are TRBV19 and TRBJ2-3; TRBD2 aligns across 10 bases. The CDR3 covers 16 residues. CDR1 is LNHDA and CDR2 is SQIVND in the germline V gene (reference sequence). J gave up 1 base and V 5 bases, and 6 bases lay outside the gene matches. Filled out from reference TRBV19 and TRBJ2-3, the complete variable domain reads DGGITQSPKYLFRKEGQNVTLSCEQNLNHDAMYWYRQDPGQGLRLIYYSQIVNDFQKGDIAEGYSVSREKKESFPLTVTSAQKNPTAFYLCASSPSLAGRTDTQYFGPGTRLTVL.

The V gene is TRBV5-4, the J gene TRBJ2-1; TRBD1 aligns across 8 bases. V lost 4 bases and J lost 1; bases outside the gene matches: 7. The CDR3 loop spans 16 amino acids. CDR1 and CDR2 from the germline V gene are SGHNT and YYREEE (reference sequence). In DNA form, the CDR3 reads TGTGCCAGCAGCCGAAATACAGGGGGGTCCTACAATGAGCAGTTCTTC. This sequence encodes CASSRNTGGSYNEQFF.

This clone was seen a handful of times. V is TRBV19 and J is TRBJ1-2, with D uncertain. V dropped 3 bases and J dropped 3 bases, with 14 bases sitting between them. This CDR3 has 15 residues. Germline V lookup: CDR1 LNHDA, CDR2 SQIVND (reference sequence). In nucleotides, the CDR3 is TGTGCCAGTAGTATCCTAGGGCAGGTTGACTATGGCTACACCTTC. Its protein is CASSILGQVDYGYTF.

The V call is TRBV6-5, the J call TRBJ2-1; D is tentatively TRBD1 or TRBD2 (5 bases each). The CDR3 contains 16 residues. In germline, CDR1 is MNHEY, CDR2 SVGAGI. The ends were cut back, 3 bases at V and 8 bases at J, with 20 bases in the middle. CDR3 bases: TGTGCCAGCAGTTATCAGGGACCCAGTTACGTGGATGAGCAGTTCTTC. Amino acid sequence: CASSYQGPSYVDEQFF.

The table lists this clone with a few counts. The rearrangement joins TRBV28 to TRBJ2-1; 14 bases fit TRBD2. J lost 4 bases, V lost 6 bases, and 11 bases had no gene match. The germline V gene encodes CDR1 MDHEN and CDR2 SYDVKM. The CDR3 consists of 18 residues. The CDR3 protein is CASSPPPGTSGSYNEQFF. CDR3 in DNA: TGTGCCAGCAGCCCTCCTCCCGGGACTAGCGGGAGTTACAATGAGCAGTTCTTC.

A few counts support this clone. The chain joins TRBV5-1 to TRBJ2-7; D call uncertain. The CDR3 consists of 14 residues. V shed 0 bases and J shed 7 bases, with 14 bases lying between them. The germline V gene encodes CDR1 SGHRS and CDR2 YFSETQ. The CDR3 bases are TGCGCCAGCAGCTTGGGGAGCGCCTCCACGGAGCAGTACTTC. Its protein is CASSLGSASTEQYF.

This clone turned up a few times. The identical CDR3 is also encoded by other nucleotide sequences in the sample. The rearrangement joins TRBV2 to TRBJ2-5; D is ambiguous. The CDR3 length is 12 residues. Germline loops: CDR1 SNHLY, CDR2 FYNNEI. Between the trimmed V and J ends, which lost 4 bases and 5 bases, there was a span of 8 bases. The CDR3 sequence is CASSGSRETQYF. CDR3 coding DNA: TGTGCCAGCAGTGGAAGTAGGGAGACCCAGTACTTC.

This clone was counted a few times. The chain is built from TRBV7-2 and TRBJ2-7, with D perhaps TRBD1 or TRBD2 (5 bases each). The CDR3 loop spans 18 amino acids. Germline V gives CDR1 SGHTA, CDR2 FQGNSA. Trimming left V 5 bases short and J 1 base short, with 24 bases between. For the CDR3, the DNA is TGTGCCAGCAGCCGTCATGCGAGGGGTTTTAGTAATTCCTACGAGCAGTACTTC. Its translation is CASSRHARGFSNSYEQYF.

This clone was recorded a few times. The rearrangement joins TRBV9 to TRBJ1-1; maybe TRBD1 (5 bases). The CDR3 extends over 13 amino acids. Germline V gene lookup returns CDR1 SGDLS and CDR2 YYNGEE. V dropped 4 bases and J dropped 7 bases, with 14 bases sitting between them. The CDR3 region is CASSPMGLREAFF. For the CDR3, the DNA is TGTGCCAGCAGCCCAATGGGGCTGCGTGAAGCTTTCTTT.

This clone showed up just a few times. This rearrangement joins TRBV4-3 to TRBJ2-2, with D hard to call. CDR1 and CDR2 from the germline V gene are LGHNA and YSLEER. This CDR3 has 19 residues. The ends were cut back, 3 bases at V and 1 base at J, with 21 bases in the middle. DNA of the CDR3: TGCGCCAGCAGCCACGGATCCTCCAGTACCCGTCTGAACACCGGGGAGCTGTTTTTT. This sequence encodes CASSHGSSSTRLNTGELFF.

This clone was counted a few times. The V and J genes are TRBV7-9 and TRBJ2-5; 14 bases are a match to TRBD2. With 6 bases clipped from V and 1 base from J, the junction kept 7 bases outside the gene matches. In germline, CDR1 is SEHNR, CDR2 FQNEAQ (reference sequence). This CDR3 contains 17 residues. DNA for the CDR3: TGTGCCAGCAGTACCGGGACTAGCGGGAGTCTCCAAGAGACCCAGTACTTC. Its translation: CASSTGTSGSLQETQYF.

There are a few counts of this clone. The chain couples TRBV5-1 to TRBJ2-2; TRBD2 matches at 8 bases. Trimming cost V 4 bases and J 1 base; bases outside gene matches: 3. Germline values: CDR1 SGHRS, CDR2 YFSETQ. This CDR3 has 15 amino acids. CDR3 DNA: TGCGCCAGCAGCCCTACTAGCGGGAACACCGGGGAGCTGTTTTTT. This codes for CASSPTSGNTGELFF.

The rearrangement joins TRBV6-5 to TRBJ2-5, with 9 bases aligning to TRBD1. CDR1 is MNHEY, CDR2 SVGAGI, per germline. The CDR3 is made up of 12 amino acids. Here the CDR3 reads CTSGTGQETQYF. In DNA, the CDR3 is TGTACCTCCGGGACAGGGCAAGAGACCCAGTACTTC.

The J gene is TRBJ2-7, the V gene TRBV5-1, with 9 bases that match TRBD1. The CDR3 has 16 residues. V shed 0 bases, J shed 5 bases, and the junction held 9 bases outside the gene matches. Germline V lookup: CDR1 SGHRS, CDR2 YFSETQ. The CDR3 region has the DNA TGCGCCAGCAGCTTGGGCATTACGGGACAGGGCGACGAGCAGTACTTC. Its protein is CASSLGITGQGDEQYF.

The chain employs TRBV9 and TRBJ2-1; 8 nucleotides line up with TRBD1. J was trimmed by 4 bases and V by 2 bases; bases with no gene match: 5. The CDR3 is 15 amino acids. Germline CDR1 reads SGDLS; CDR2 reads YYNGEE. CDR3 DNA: TGTGCCAGCAGCGTTGGGGGACAGGCTTACAATGAGCAGTTCTTC. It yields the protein CASSVGGQAYNEQFF. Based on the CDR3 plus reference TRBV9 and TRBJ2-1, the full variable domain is DSGVTQTPKHLITATGQRVTLRCSPRSGDLSVYWYQQSLDQGLQFLIQYYNGEERAKGNILERFSAQQFPDLHSELNLSSLELGDSALYFCASSVGGQAYNEQFFGPGTRLTVL.

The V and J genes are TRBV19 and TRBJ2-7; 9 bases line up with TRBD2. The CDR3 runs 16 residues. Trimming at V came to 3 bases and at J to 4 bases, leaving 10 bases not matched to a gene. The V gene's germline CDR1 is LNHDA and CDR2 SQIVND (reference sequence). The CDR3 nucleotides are TGTGCCAGTAGTATCGACGCCGGGACTAGCAAGTACGAGCAGTACTTC. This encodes CASSIDAGTSKYEQYF.

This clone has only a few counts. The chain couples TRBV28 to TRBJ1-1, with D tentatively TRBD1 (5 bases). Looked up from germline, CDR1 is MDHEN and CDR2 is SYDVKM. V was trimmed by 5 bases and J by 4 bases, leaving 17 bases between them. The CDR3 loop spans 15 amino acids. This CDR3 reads CASSRGTFRITEAFF. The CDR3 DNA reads TGTGCCAGCAGTCGGGGGACCTTCAGGATCACTGAAGCTTTCTTT.

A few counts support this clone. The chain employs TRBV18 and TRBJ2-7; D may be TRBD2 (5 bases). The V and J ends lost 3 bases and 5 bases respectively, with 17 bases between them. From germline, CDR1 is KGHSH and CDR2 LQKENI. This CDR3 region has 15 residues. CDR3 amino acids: CASSPTGGLRHEQYF. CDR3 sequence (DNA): TGTGCCAGCTCACCTACTGGAGGACTGAGGCACGAGCAGTACTTC.

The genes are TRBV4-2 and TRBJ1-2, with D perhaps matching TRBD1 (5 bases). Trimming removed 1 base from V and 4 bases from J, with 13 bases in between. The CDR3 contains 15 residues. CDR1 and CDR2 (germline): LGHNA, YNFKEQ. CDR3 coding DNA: TGTGCCAGCAGCCAAGGGGATAACGGGGGCTATGGCTACACCTTC. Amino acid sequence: CASSQGDNGGYGYTF.

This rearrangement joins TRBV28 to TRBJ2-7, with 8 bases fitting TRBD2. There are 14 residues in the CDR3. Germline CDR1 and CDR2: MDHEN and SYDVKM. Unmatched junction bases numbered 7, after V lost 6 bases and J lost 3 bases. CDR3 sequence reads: CASRPSGTSYEQYF. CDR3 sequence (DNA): TGTGCCAGCAGACCTTCCGGGACTAGCTACGAGCAGTACTTC.

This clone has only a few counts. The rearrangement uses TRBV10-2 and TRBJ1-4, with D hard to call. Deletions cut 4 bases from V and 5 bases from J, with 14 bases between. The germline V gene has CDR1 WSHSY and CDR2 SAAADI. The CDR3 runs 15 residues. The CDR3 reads CASSGDSHKNEKLFF. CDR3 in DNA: TGCGCCAGCAGTGGAGATTCACACAAAAATGAAAAACTGTTTTTT.

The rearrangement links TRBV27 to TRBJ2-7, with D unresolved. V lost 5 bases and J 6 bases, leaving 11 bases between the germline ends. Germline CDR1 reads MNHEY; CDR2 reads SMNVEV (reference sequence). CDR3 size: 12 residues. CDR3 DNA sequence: TGTGCCAGCAGTAGGACGGGTCGCGAGCAGTACTTC. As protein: CASSRTGREQYF.

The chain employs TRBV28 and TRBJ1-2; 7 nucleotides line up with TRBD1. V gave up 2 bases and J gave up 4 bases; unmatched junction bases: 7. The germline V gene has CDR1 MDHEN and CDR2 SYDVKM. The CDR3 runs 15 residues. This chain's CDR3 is CASSLADDRVYGYTF. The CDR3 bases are TGTGCCAGCAGTTTAGCCGACGACAGGGTCTATGGCTACACCTTC.

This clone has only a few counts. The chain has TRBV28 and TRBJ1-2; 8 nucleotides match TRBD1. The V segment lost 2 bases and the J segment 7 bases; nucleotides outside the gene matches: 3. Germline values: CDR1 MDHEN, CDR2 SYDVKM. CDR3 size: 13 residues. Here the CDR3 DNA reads TGTGCCAGCAGTTTACAGGGGGCGAGTGGCTACACCTTC. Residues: CASSLQGASGYTF.

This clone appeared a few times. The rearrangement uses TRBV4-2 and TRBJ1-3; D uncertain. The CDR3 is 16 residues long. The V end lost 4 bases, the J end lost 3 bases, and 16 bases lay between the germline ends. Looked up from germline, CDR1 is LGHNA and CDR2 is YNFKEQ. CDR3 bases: TGTGCCAGCAGCCTTCGACCCACTGAAGGTGGAAACACCATATATTTT. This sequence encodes CASSLRPTEGGNTIYF.

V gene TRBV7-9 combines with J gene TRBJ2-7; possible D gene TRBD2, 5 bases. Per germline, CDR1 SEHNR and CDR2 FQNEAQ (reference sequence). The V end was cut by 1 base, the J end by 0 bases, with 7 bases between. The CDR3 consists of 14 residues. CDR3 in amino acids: CASSLGTFSYEQYF. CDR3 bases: TGTGCCAGCAGCTTAGGGACTTTCTCCTACGAGCAGTACTTC.